This T cell receptor (beta chain) is drawn from a study of lymphopenia after photon versus proton radiotherapy. General study findings and limits: In patients who died, overall survival fell as post-nadir TCR diversity dropped more. Post-nadir diversity loss with photons came from oligoclonal expansion, particularly CD8+ Temra cells. Under photons, naive T cells and diversity fell while effector/memory populations rose.

TCRdb's table, derived via immunoSEQ multiplex PCR, lists solely in-frame clones and lacks some. The sample includes 14,000 or so clones, 82% of them seen just once. Trimming took off 5 bases at V and 0 bases at J, with 6 bases between the two ends. Germline V gene lookup returns CDR1 SGHRS and CDR2 YFSETQ. The length of the CDR3 is 13 residues. Points on this clone: Its target is not known.

This clonotype was sampled from a man over 45 with gastric cancer. The source material was peripheral blood, sampled from a patient treated with photon-based radiotherapy. The chain has TRBV5-1 and TRBJ2-1; no definite D call. CDR3 residues: CASRTDSYNEQFF. Written as DNA, the CDR3 is TGCGCCAGCAGAACGGACTCCTACAATGAGCAGTTCTTC.